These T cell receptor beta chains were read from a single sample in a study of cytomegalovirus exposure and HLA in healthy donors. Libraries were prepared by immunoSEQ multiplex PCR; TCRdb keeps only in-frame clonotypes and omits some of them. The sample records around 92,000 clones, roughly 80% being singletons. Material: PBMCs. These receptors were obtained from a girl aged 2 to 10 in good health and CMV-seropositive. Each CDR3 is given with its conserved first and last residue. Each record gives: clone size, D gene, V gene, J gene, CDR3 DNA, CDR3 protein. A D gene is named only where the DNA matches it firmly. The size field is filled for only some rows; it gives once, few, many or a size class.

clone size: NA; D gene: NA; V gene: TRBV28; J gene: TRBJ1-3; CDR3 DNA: TGTGCCAGCAGTTTCTCCATCGGAGGGAGAAACACCATATATTTT; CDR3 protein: CASSFSIGGRNTIYF
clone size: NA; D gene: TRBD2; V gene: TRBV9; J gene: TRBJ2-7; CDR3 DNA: TGTGCCAGCAACCCAGCGGGAGGCCCCTACGAGCAGTACTTC; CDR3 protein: CASNPAGGPYEQYF
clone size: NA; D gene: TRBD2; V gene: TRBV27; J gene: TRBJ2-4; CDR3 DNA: TGTGCCAGCAGTTTCCAACGGGAGGGCCTCGGAGCCAAAAACATTCAGTACTTC; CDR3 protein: CASSFQREGLGAKNIQYF
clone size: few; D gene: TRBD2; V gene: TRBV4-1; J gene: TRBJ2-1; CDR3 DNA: TGCGCCAGCAGAACCGGGACTAGCGAGTACAATGAGCAGTTCTTC; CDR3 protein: CASRTGTSEYNEQFF
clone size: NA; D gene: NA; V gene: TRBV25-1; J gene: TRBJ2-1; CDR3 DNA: TGTGCCAGCAGTGAATCTGGACTCCCGTCCTACAATGAGCAGTTCTTC; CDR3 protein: CASSESGLPSYNEQFF
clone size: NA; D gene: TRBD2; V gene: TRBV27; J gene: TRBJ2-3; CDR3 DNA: TGTGCCAGCAGCCCGACTAGCGGGAGGAGAGATACGCAGTATTTT; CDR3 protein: CASSPTSGRRDTQYF
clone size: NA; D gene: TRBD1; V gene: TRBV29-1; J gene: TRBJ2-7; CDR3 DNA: TGCAGCGTTGAGATCCGGGACAGGGACAATTCCTACGAGCAGTACTTC; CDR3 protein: CSVEIRDRDNSYEQYF
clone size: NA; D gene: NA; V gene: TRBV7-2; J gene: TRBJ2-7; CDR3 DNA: TGTGCCAGCAGCTTAGCCTTGCGGGACGGCTACGAGCAGTACTTC; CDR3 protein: CASSLALRDGYEQYF
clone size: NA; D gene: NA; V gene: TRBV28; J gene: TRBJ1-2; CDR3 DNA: TGTGCCAGCAGTTACCAGAACTATGGCTACACCTTC; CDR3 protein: CASSYQNYGYTF
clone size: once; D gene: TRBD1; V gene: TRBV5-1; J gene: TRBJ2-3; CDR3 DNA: TGCGCCAGCAGTCCCTCCCAGGGGGCGGCAGATACGCAGTATTTT; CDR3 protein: CASSPSQGAADTQYF
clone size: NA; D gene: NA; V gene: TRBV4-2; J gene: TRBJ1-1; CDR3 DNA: TGTGCCAGCAGCCAAGACAAAAGCTACACTGAAGCTTTCTTT; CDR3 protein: CASSQDKSYTEAFF
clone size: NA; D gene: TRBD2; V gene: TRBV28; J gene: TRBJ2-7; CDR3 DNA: TGTGCCAGCAGTTTAAGCGGGGTGCTATCCTACGAGCAGTACTTC; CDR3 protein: CASSLSGVLSYEQYF
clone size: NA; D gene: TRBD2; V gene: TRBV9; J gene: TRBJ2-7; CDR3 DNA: TGTGCCAGCAGCGTAGAGGCTAGCGGTACCTACGAGCAGTACTTC; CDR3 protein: CASSVEASGTYEQYF
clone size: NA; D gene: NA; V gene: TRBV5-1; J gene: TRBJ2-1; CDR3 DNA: TGCGCCAGCAGCTTGGAAACAGGTACATATGAGCAGTTCTTC; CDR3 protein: CASSLETGTYEQFF
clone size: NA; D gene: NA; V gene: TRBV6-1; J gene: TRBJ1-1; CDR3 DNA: TGTGCCAGCAGGTTTGCGGCGGGGAGGTACACTGAAGCTTTCTTT; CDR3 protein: CASRFAAGRYTEAFF
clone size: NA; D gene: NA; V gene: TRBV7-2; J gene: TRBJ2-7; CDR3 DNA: TGTGCCAGCAGCTCCGGCGAGGCACGGGAGCAGTACTTC; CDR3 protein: CASSSGEAREQYF
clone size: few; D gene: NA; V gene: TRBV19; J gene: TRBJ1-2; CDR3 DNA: TGTGCCAGTAGTATCGGGACATCTTATGGCTACACCTTC; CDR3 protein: CASSIGTSYGYTF
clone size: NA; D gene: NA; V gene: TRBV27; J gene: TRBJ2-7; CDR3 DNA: TGTGCCAGCAGTGGGGGGAACGAGCAGTACTTC; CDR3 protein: CASSGGNEQYF
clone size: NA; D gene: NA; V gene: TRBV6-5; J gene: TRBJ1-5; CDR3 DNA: TGTGCCAGCAACACCGGGCCCCAAGCGGGTCAGCCCCAGCATTTT; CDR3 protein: CASNTGPQAGQPQHF
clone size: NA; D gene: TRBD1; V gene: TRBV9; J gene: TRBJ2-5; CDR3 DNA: TGTGCCAGCAGCGTAGGTGACAGGGCCCAAGAGACCCAGTACTTC; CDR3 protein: CASSVGDRAQETQYF
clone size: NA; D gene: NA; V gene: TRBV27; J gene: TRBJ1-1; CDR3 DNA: TGTGCCAGCCGGTTCAGGGCGGAGAACACTGAAGCTTTCTTT; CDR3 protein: CASRFRAENTEAFF
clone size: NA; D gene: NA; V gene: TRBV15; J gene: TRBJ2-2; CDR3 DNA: TGTGCCACCAGCCTAGGGACTCCAACAGACACCGGGGAGCTGTTTTTT; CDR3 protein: CATSLGTPTDTGELFF
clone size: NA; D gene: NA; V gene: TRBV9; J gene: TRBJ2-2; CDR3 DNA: TGTGCCAGCGGAGGGATTTATGCGGAGCTGTTTTTT; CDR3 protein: CASGGIYAELFF
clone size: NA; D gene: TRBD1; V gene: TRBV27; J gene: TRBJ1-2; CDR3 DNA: TGTGCCAGCAGTTCCCAGGGGGATTCCTATGGCTACACCTTC; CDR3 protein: CASSSQGDSYGYTF
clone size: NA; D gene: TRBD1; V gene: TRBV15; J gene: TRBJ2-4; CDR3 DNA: TGTGCCACCAGCGGAGACAGGGGATTCAAAAACATTCAGTACTTC; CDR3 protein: CATSGDRGFKNIQYF
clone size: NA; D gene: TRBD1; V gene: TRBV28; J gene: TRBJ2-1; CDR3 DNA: TGTGCCAGCAGTGATATTGGGACAGCCGACAATGAGCAGTTCTTC; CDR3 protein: CASSDIGTADNEQFF
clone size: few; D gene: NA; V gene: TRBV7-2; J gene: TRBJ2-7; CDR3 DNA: TGTGCCAGCAGCCCCCCAGGCCACGAGCAGTACTTC; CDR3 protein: CASSPPGHEQYF
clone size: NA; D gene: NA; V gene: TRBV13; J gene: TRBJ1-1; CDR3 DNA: TGTGCCAGCAAGAGGCGGGCTGAAGCTTTCTTT; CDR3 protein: CASKRRAEAFF
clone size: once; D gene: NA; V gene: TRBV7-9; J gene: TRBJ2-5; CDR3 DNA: TGTGCCAGCAGCTTAACACAGCGGGAGACCCAGTACTTC; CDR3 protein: CASSLTQRETQYF